The rows below give T cell receptor beta chains drawn from one sample of a study of PD-L1 blockade in urothelial cancer. Method: immunoSEQ multiplex PCR; TCRdb's copy keeps in-frame clones and lacks some. The sample gives about 84,000 clones, 90% of which show up once; 7.5% to 10% is in the top ten. Specimen: PBMCs, collected around atezolizumab (anti-PD-L1) treatment. Receptors originate from a man between 60 and 75 years old with urothelial cancer. Each CDR3 is given without its conserved first and last residue.

TRBV28	TRBJ2-7	ASSSTYEQY
TRBV13	TRBJ2-3	ASSLEGGPTMVTSTDTQY
TRBV6-5	TRBJ2-5	ASSQLAGEETQY
TRBV5-5	TRBJ2-7	ASSLVGGRISYEQY
TRBV2	TRBJ2-1	ASSLEVTDEQF
TRBV11-3	TRBJ2-1	ASSPQGAYNEQF
TRBV2	TRBJ2-3	ASSVSTRDTQY
TRBV9	TRBJ1-2	ASSVGSANYGYT
TRBV6-5	TRBJ2-7	ASSIRDRAFEQY
TRBV7-2	TRBJ2-1	ASRQRTSGGAGQF
TRBV19	TRBJ1-5	ASSTGQDNQPQH
TRBV11-2	TRBJ2-6	ASSWAGAGANVLT
TRBV9	TRBJ2-7	ASSVGEGDEQY
TRBV19	TRBJ2-2	ASSIVPTPSTGELF
TRBV6-5	TRBJ2-1	ASSYTGLAGYNEQF
TRBV19	TRBJ2-3	ASSTQVMTSYTQY
TRBV7-9	TRBJ2-7	ASSGGSSRFEQY
TRBV5-4	TRBJ2-7	ASSHPSGGALGQY
TRBV19	TRBJ1-2	ASSFPGELNGYT
TRBV19	TRBJ2-7	ASSIQGHLYEQY
TRBV18	TRBJ1-1	ASSIAGGSNTEAF
TRBV6-5	TRBJ1-2	ASSYSIGTGGGYT
TRBV28	TRBJ2-2	ASSLLGLAGSTGELF
TRBV5-4	TRBJ2-1	ASSLGGGQGDNEQF
TRBV2	TRBJ1-4	ASLRDSLEKLF
TRBV28	TRBJ1-4	ASSSPGQNEKLF